This TCR beta chain was found in a study of a mutant IDH1 vaccine in newly diagnosed glioma. Study-level information: Patients came in for eight vaccinations, in weeks 1, 3, 5, 7, 11, 15, 19 and 23. Vaccination was launched 4-6 weeks after radiotherapy alone, or with temozolomide cycles. Therapy received beforehand was radiotherapy, temozolomide, or both, with most patients given both. Sex among treated patients split about 60% male, roughly 38% female; mean age was around 40 years.

Time point noted: week 23, last vaccination. Every vaccination contained 300 ug of the mutant IDH1 20-mer peptide and was paired with topical imiquimod. The CDR3 loop spans 15 amino acids. The ends lost 6 bases at V and 3 bases at J; junction bases unmatched: 10. The germline V gene encodes CDR1 SNHLY and CDR2 FYNNEI. Only in-frame clones appear in the TCRdb table, and some are missing; sequencing was by immunoSEQ multiplex PCR. The sample yields some 42,000 clones, around 76% seen once. This clone was seen once. Its target is unknown. This clonotype was obtained from a man aged 50 to 59 with glioma. This sequence joins TRBV2 and TRBJ2-7; 8 bases agree with TRBD2. The starting material was PBMCs, obtained from a glioma patient whose treatment included an IDH1 peptide vaccine. Written as DNA, the CDR3 is TGTGCCAGCAGCCGGGAGGGCAGTTCAAACTACGAGCAGTACTTC. As protein: CASSREGSSNYEQYF.